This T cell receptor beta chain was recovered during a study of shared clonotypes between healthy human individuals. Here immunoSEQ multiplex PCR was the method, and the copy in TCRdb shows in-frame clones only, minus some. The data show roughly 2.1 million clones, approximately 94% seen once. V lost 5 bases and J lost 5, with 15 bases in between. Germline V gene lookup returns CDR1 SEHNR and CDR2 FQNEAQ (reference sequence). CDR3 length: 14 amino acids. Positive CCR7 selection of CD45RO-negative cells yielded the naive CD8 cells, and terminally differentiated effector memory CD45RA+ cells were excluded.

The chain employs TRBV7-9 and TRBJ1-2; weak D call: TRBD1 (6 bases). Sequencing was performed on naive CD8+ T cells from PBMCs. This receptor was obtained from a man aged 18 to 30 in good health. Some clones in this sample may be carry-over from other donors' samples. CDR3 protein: CASSADSRVYGYTF. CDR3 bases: TGTGCCAGCAGCGCGGACAGTCGGGTGTATGGCTACACCTTC.